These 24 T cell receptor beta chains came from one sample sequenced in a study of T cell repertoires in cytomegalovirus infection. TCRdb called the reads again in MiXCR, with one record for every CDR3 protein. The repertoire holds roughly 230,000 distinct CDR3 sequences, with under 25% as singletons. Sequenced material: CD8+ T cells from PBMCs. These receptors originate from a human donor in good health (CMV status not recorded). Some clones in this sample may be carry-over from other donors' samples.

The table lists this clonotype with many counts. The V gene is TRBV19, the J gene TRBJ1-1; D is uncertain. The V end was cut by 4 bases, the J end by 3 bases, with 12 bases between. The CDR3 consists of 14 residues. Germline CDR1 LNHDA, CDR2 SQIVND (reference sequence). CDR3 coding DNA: TGTGCCAGTAGTACATGGGAGAGGGACACTGAAGCTTTCTTT. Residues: CASSTWERDTEAFF.

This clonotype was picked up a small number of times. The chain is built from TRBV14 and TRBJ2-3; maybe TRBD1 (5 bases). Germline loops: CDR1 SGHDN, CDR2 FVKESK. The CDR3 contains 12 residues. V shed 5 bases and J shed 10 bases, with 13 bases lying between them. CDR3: CASSDRYSSQYF. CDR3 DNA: TGTGCCAGCAGCGACAGATACAGTTCGCAGTATTTT.

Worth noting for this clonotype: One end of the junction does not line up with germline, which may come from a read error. CDR3 in amino acids: CASSLVGGTDSQYF. The DNA of the CDR3 is TGTGCCAGCAGCTTAGTTGGCGGCACAGATTCGCAGTATTTT. V usage is TRBV7-8 and J usage is TRBJ2-3, with D unresolved. CDR3 length: 14 amino acids. Looked up from germline, CDR1 is SGHVS and CDR2 is FQNEAQ.

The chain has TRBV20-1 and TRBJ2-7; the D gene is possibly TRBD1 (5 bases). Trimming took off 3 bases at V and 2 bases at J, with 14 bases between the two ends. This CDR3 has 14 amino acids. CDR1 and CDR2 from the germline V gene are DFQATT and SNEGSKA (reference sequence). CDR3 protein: CSARPPAGTYEQYF. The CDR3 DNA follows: TGCAGTGCTAGGCCCCCCGCAGGGACCTACGAGCAGTACTTC.

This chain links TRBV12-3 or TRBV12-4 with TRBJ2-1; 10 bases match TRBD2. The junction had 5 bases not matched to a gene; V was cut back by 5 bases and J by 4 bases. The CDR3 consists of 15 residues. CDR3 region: CASSQLAGLYNEQFF. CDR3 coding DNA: TGTGCCAGCAGTCAACTAGCGGGACTTTACAATGAGCAGTTCTTC.

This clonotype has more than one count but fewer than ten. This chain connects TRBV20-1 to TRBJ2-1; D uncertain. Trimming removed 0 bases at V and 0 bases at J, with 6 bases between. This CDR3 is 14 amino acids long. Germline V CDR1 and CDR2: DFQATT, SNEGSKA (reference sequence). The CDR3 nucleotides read TGCAGTGCTAGAGAGCGGAACTCCTACAATGAGCAGTTCTTC. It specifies CSARERNSYNEQFF.

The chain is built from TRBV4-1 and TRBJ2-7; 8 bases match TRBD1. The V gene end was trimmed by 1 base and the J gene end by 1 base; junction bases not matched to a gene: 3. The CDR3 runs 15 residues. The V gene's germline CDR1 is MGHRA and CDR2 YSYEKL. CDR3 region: CASSQGGQGSYEQYF. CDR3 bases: TGCGCCAGCAGCCAAGGAGGACAGGGATCCTACGAGCAGTACTTC.

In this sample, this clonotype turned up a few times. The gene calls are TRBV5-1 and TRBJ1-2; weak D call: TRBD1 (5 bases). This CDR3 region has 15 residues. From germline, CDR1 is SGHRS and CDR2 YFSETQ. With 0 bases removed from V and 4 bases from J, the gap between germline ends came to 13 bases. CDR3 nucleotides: TGCGCCAGCAGCTTGGACCGGGGACCTACCTATGGCTACACCTTC. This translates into CASSLDRGPTYGYTF.

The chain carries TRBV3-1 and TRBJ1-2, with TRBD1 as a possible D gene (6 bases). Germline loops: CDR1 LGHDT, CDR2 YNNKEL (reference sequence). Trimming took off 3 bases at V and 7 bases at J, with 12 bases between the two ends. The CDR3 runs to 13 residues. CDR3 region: CASSHGTTFGYTF. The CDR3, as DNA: TGTGCCAGCAGCCATGGGACAACCTTTGGCTACACCTTC.

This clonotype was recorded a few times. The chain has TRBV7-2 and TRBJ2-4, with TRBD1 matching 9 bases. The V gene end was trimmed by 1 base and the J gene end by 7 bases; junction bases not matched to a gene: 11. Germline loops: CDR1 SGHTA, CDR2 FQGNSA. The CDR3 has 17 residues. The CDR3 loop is CASSLVETGGFENIQYF. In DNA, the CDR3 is TGTGCCAGCAGCTTAGTGGAGACAGGGGGTTTCGAGAACATTCAGTACTTC.

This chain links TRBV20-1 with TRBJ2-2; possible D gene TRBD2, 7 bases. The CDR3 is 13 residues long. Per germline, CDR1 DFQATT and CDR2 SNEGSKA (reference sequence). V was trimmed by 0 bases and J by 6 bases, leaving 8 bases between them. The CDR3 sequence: CSAREGGPGELFF. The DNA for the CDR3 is TGCAGTGCTAGAGAGGGGGGGCCCGGGGAGCTGTTTTTT.

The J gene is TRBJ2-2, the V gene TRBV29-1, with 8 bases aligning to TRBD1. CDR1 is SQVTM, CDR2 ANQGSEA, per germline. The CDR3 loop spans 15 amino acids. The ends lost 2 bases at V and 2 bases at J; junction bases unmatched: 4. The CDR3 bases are TGCAGCGTTGAAATGACAGGGGCCAACACCGGGGAGCTGTTTTTT. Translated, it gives CSVEMTGANTGELFF.

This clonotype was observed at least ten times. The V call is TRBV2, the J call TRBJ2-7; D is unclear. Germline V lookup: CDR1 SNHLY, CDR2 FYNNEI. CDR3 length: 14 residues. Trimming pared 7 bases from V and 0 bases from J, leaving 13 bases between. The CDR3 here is CASTSGTTSYEQYF. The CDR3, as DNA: TGTGCCAGCACCTCTGGCACGACCTCCTACGAGCAGTACTTC.

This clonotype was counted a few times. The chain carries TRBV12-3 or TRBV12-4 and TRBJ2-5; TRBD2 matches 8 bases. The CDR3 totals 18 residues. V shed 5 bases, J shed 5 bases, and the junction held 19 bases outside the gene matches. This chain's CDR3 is CASSPLGVLADIRETQYF. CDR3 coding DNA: TGTGCCAGCAGTCCCCTTGGGGTACTAGCGGATATCCGGGAGACCCAGTACTTC.

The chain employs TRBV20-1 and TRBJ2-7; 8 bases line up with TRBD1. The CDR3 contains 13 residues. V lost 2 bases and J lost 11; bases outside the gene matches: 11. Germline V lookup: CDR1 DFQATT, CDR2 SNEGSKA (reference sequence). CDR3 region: CSARHPRTGLKYF. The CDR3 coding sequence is TGCAGTGCTAGACACCCGAGGACAGGGTTGAAGTACTTC.

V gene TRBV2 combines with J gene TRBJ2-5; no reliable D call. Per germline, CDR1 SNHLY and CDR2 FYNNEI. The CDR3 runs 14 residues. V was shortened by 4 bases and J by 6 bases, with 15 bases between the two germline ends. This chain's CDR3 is CASSAVERKQTQYF. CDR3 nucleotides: TGTGCCAGCAGTGCGGTCGAGAGAAAGCAGACCCAGTACTTC. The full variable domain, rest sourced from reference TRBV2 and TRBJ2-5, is EPEVTQTPSHQVTQMGQEVILRCVPISNHLYFYWYRQILGQKVEFLVSFYNNEISEKSEIFDDQFSVERPDGSNFTLKIRSTKLEDSAMYFCASSAVERKQTQYFGPGTRLLVL.

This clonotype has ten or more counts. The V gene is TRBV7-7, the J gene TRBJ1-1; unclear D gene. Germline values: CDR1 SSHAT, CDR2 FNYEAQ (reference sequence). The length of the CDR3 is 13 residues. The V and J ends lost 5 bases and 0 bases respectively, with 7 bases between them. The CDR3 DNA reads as TGTGCCAGCAGCCCCGTAATGAACACTGAAGCTTTCTTT. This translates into CASSPVMNTEAFF.

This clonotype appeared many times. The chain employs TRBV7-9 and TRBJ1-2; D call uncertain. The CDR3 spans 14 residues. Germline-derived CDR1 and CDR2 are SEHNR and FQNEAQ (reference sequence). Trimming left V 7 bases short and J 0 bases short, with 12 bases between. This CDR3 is CASTAPESNYGYTF. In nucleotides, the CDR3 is TGTGCCAGCACCGCACCAGAATCTAACTATGGCTACACCTTC.

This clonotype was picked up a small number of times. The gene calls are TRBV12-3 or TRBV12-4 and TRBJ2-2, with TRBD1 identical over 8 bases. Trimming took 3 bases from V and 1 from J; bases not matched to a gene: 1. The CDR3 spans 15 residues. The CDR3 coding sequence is TGTGCCAGCAGTTTCGGACAGGGGAACACCGGGGAGCTGTTTTTT. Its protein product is CASSFGQGNTGELFF.

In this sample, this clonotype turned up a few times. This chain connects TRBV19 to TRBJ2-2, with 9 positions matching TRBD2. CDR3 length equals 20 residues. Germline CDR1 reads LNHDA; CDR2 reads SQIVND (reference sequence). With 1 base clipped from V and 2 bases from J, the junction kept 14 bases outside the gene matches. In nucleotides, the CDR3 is TGTGCCAGTAGTATAGTCCCGGCAGGAGCGGGGGGCCTTAACACCGGGGAGCTGTTTTTT. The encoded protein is CASSIVPAGAGGLNTGELFF.

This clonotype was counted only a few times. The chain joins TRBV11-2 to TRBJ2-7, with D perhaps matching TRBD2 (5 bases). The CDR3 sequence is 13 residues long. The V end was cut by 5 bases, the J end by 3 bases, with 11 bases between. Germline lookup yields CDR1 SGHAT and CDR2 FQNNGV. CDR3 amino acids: CASSGGRLYEQYF. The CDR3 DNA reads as TGTGCCAGCAGCGGAGGACGGCTCTACGAGCAGTACTTC. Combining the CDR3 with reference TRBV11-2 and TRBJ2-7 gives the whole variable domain EAGVAQSPRYKIIEKRQSVAFWCNPISGHATLYWYQQILGQGPKLLIQFQNNGVVDDSQLPKDRFSAERLKGVDSTLKIQPAKLEDSAVYLCASSGGRLYEQYFGPGTRLTVT.

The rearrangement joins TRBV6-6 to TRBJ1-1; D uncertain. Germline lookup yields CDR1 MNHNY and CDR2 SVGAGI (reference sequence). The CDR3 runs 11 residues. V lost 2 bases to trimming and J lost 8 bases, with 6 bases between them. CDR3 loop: CASSYGQEAFF. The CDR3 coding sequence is TGTGCCAGCAGTTACGGCCAGGAAGCTTTCTTT.

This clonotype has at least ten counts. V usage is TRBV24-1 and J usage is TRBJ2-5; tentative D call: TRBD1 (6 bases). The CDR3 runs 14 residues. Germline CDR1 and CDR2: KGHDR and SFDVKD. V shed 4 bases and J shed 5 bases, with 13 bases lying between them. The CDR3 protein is CATSEPDRRETQYF. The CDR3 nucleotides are TGTGCCACCAGTGAACCGGACAGAAGGGAGACCCAGTACTTC.

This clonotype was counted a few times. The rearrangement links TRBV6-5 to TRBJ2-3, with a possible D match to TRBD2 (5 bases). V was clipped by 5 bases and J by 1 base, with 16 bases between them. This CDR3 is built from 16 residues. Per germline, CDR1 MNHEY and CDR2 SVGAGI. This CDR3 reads CASSPRAPRGTDTQYF. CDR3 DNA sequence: TGTGCCAGCAGTCCCCGGGCCCCGCGGGGCACAGATACGCAGTATTTT.